This TCR beta chain was captured in a study of OX40 agonist ivuxolimab in advanced cancers. Per the germline V gene, CDR1 is LNHDA and CDR2 is SQIVND (reference sequence). The V gene end was trimmed by 7 bases and the J gene end by 4 bases; junction bases not matched to a gene: 7. The CDR3 is 14 amino acids. The data were produced by immunoSEQ multiplex PCR, yet TCRdb's version contains in-frame clones alone and is incomplete. The table includes about 80,000 clones, 90% detected once. The source material was CD4+ or CD8+ T cells sorted from blood, sampled in a trial of the OX40 agonist ivuxolimab. This chain links TRBV19 with TRBJ2-5, with 9 bases lining up with TRBD2. This clonotype originated in an adult with an advanced solid tumor such as melanoma, head and neck, liver or kidney cancer. The CDR3 protein is CASTSSGAPETQYF. The CDR3 DNA reads TGTGCCAGTACCTCTAGCGGGGCCCCAGAGACCCAGTACTTC.